This is a list of T cell receptor beta chains from one sample in a study of shared clonotypes between healthy human individuals. TCRdb's table, derived via immunoSEQ multiplex PCR, lists solely in-frame clones and lacks some. The sample includes a few million clones, 85% to 95% seen only once; the top ten take about 0.41%. Source material: naive CD4+ T cells from PBMCs. Source of these receptors: a young man in good health. Some clones in this sample may be carry-over from other donors' samples. CDR3s include the opening cysteine and the closing phenylalanine or tryptophan. A D gene is named only where the DNA matches it firmly. The listing skips clone size in some rows; elsewhere it reads once, few, many or a size class.

D	V	J	size	DNA	CDR3
.	TRBV7-9	TRBJ1-1	few	TGTGCCAGCAGCTTACGGCAGGGAACTGAAGCTTTCTTT	CASSLRQGTEAFF
.	TRBV28	TRBJ1-5	.	TGTGCCAGCAGTAGAGGGACCGGAAACAATCAGCCCCAGCATTTT	CASSRGTGNNQPQHF
.	TRBV29-1	TRBJ1-4	once	TGCAGCGTTCAGAGGTCCGGGGAAAAACTGTTTTTT	CSVQRSGEKLFF
.	TRBV18	TRBJ2-7	.	TGTGCCAGCTCACCACCAGGCCGGGACTTAATTGGACCTTACGAGCAGTACTTC	CASSPPGRDLIGPYEQYF
TRBD1	TRBV7-9	TRBJ2-2	.	TGTGCCAGCAGCTTCACAGGGGGCCGCACCGGGGAGCTGTTTTTT	CASSFTGGRTGELFF
.	TRBV5-6	TRBJ2-7	.	TGTGCCAGCAGCTTGGGACACAATTCTGCCCACGAGCAGTACTTC	CASSLGHNSAHEQYF
.	TRBV9	TRBJ2-1	.	TGTGCCAGCAGCGTGACCGGGACTGGTGGATACAATGAGCAGTTCTTC	CASSVTGTGGYNEQFF
.	TRBV27	TRBJ2-1	.	TGTGCCAGCAGTATATCAGGGGTCTACAATGAGCAGTTCTTC	CASSISGVYNEQFF
.	TRBV10-3	TRBJ2-2	.	TGTGCCATCAGTGAGTCGCGGATAACCGGGGAGCTGTTTTTT	CAISESRITGELFF
.	TRBV5-1	TRBJ2-5	.	TGCGCCAGCAGCTTCCGGGGGCCAGGACAAGAGACCCAGTACTTC	CASSFRGPGQETQYF
TRBD1	TRBV7-9	TRBJ2-7	.	TGTGCCAGCAGCTTAGACCCGGGACAGGGGGCCTACGAGCAGTACTTC	CASSLDPGQGAYEQYF
TRBD2	TRBV7-9	TRBJ2-7	.	TGTGCCAGCAGCGTTGGAACCGCGGGAGACGAGCAGTACTTC	CASSVGTAGDEQYF
.	TRBV6-5	TRBJ1-1	.	TGTGCCAGCCTATATGAGGGGGGTAGGGGCACTGAAGCTTTCTTT	CASLYEGGRGTEAFF
.	TRBV7-6	TRBJ1-1	.	TGTGCCAGCAGCTTAGGACGGATGAACACTGAAGCTTTCTTT	CASSLGRMNTEAFF
TRBD1	TRBV27	TRBJ1-2	.	TGTGCCAGCAGTACCTTGGACAGGGGGCGGGGTGGCTACACCTTC	CASSTLDRGRGGYTF
.	TRBV18	TRBJ2-3	.	TGTGCCAGCTCCTACATCCTAGATACGCAGTATTTT	CASSYILDTQYF
TRBD2	TRBV5-1	TRBJ2-1	.	TGCGCCAGCAGCTCGGGACTAGCGGGAATGGATGAGCAGTTCTTC	CASSSGLAGMDEQFF
.	TRBV5-1	TRBJ2-3	once	TGCGCCAGCAGCTTGGGGCAGGATACGCAGTATTTT	CASSLGQDTQYF
TRBD1	TRBV10-1	TRBJ2-1	.	TGCGCCAGCAGCAGTGAGTCTCTTGGGACAGGGGACAATGAGCAGTTCTTC	CASSSESLGTGDNEQFF
.	TRBV27	TRBJ1-2	.	TGTGCCAGCAGGCCACAGGGTGGGGTGAGCGGCTACACCTTC	CASRPQGGVSGYTF
TRBD1	TRBV28	TRBJ2-7	.	TGTGCCAGCAGCAACGGACAGGACCCCTACGAGCAGTACTTC	CASSNGQDPYEQYF
.	TRBV5-1	TRBJ1-4	.	TGCGCCAGCAGCTCGTCAGGGAATGAAAAACTGTTTTTT	CASSSSGNEKLFF
.	TRBV4-3	TRBJ2-3	.	TGCGCCAGCAGCCCGAGCGCCGGGACGCCCACAGATACGCAGTATTTT	CASSPSAGTPTDTQYF
TRBD2	TRBV4-1	TRBJ2-2	.	TGCGCCAGCAGCCCAACAGCGGGACGGCGTGGCACCGGGGAGCTGTTTTTT	CASSPTAGRRGTGELFF
.	TRBV11-2	TRBJ1-1	few	TGTGCCAGCAGCTTAGTTTCAGGGAACACTGAAGCTTTCTTT	CASSLVSGNTEAFF
.	TRBV2	TRBJ1-2	once	TGTGCCAGCAGTGAACTGAGAGCTAACTATGGCTACACCTTC	CASSELRANYGYTF
TRBD1	TRBV18	TRBJ2-1	.	TGTGCCAGCTCACCCCCGGACAGGGGGTCCTACAATGAGCAGTTCTTC	CASSPPDRGSYNEQFF
.	TRBV10-2	TRBJ1-3	.	TGCGCCAGCAGTGACTCTGGAAACACCATATATTTT	CASSDSGNTIYF
.	TRBV7-2	TRBJ2-5	.	TGTGCCAGCAGCTTAACGGCCCAAGAGACCCAGTACTTC	CASSLTAQETQYF
.	TRBV11-1	TRBJ2-3	once	TGTGCCAGCAGCTTAGGTGGAGGGCAGTATTTT	CASSLGGGQYF
.	TRBV11-2	TRBJ1-1	once	TGTGCCAGCAGCTTCGGGAACACTGAAGCTTTCTTT	CASSFGNTEAFF
TRBD2	TRBV28	TRBJ2-7	.	TGTGCCAGCAGTTTTTGGCGGGCGGGAGCCCCCTACGAGCAGTACTTC	CASSFWRAGAPYEQYF
.	TRBV18	TRBJ2-1	.	TGTGCCAGCTCACCAAGGACGGCCGACAATGAGCAGTTCTTC	CASSPRTADNEQFF
.	TRBV7-2	TRBJ2-4	.	TGTGCCAGCAGCCCCGGAGGTGTGGGCCTTCAGTACTTC	CASSPGGVGLQYF
.	TRBV19	TRBJ2-2	.	TGTGCCAGTAGTAGAGACGGTTACACCGGGGAGCTGTTTTTT	CASSRDGYTGELFF
.	TRBV11-2	TRBJ1-3	.	TGTGCCAGCAGCTTCCGAAGGATCTCTGGAAACACCATATATTTT	CASSFRRISGNTIYF
.	TRBV18	TRBJ1-1	.	TGTGCCAGCTCAGGCGGCCCGAACACTGAAGCTTTCTTT	CASSGGPNTEAFF
TRBD1	TRBV9	TRBJ2-3	.	TGTGCCAGCAGCGCGGGACAGGGGGGCACAGATACGCAGTATTTT	CASSAGQGGTDTQYF
.	TRBV2	TRBJ2-1	.	TGTGCCAGCAGTTTAGCGGACAGCTCCTACAATGAGCAGTTCTTC	CASSLADSSYNEQFF
.	TRBV7-9	TRBJ1-1	.	TGTGCCAGCAGCTTTGGACAGAAAAACACTGAAGCTTTCTTT	CASSFGQKNTEAFF
.	TRBV4-1	TRBJ2-5	once	TGCGCCAGCAGCCAAGATTCATCTTTGAAGACCCAGTACTTC	CASSQDSSLKTQYF
.	TRBV7-6	TRBJ1-2	.	TGTGCCAGCAGCGCGGGACAAAACTATGGCTACACCTTC	CASSAGQNYGYTF
TRBD1	TRBV14	TRBJ1-2	.	TGTGCCAGCAGCCGCGACAGGGGGCAGAGGAATGGCTACACCTTC	CASSRDRGQRNGYTF
TRBD2	TRBV19	TRBJ2-2	.	TGTGCCAGTAGTCCTTCCCCGTGGGAGGGATTCAACACCGGGGAGCTGTTTTTT	CASSPSPWEGFNTGELFF
.	TRBV9	TRBJ2-5	.	TGTGCCAGCAGCGTAGTGGAAGAGACCCAGTACTTC	CASSVVEETQYF